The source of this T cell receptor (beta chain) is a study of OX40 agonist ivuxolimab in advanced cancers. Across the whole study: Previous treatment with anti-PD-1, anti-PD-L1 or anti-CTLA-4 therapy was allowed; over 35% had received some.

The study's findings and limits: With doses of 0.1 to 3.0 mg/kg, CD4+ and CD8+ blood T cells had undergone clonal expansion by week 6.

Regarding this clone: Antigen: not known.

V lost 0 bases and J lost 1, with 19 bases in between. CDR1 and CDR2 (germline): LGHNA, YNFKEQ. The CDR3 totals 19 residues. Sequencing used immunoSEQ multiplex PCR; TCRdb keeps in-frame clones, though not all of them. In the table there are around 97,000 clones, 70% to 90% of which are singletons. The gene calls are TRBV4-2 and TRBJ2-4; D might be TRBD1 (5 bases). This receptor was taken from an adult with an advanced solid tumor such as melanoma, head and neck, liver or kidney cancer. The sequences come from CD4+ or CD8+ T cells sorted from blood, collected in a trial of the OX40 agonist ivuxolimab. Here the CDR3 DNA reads TGTGCCAGCAGCCAAGAGGAAGGGTGGCAGGGTAGGGCCAAAAACATTCAGTACTTC. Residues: CASSQEEGWQGRAKNIQYF.